This T cell receptor beta chain was obtained from a study of T cell changes during pregnancy in multiple sclerosis. With 3 bases clipped from V and 4 bases from J, the junction kept 6 bases outside the gene matches. CDR3 length: 15 residues. Germline V CDR1 and CDR2: LGHNA, YSLEER. TCRdb's copy holds only in-frame clones and misses some; the assay was immunoSEQ multiplex PCR. Found here are over 50,000 clones, 85% to 90% of them singletons; the top ten hold 0.7% to 0.9%. The chain combines TRBV4-3 with TRBJ2-7; 10 bases map to TRBD1. This clonotype was obtained from a female donor in good health, enrolled as a control in a pregnancy study. This specimen consisted of peripheral blood, obtained in the first trimester of pregnancy. CDR3 DNA: TGCGCCAGCAGCCAGGGACAGGGGAATCCTTACGAGCAGTACTTC. This encodes CASSQGQGNPYEQYF.